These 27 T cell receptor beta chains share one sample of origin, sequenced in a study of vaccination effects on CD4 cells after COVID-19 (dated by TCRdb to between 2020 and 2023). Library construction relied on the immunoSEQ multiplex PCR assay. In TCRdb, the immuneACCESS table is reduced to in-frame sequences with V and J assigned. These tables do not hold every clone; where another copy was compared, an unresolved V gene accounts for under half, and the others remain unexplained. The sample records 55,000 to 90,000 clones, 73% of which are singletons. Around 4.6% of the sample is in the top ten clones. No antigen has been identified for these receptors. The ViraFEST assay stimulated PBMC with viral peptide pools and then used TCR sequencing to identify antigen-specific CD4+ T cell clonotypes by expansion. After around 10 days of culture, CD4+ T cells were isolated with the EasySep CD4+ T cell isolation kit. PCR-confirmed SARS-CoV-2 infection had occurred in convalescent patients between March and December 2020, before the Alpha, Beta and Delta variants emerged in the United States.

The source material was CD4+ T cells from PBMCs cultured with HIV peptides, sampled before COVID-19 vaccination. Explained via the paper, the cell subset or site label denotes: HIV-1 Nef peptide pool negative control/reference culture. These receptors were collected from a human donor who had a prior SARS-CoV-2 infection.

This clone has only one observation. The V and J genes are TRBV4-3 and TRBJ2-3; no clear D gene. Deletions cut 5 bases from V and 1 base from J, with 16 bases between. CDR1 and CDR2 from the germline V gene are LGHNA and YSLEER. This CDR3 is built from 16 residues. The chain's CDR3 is CASSYRTSWGTDTQYF. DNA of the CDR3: TGCGCCAGCAGCTACCGGACCTCGTGGGGCACAGATACGCAGTATTTT.

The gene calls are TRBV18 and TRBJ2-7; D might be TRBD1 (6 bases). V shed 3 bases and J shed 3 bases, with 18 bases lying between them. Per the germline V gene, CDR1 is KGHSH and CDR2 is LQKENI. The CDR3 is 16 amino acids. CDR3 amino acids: CASSPMVGAGDYEQYF. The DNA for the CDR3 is TGTGCCAGCTCACCTATGGTGGGTGCAGGGGACTACGAGCAGTACTTC.

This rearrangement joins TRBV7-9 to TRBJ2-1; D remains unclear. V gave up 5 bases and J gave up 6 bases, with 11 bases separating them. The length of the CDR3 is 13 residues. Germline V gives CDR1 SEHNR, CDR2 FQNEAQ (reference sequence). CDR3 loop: CASSQRRSNEQFF. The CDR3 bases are TGTGCCAGCAGCCAAAGACGGAGCAATGAGCAGTTCTTC.

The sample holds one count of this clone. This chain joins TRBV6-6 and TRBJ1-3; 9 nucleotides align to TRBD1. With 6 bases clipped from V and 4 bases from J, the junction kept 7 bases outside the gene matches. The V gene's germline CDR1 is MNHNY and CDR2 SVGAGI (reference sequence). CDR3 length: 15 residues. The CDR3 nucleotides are TGTGCCAGCAGGGGGACAGGGATTACAGGAAACACCATATATTTT. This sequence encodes CASRGTGITGNTIYF.

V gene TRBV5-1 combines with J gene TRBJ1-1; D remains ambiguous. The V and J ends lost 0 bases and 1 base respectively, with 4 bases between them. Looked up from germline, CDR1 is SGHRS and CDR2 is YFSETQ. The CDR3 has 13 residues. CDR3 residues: CASSLESNTEAFF. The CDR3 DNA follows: TGCGCCAGCAGCTTGGAATCGAACACTGAAGCTTTCTTT. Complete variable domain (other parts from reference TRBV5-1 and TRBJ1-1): KAGVTQTPRYLIKTRGQQVTLSCSPISGHRSVSWYQQTPGQGLQFLFEYFSETQRNKGNFPGRFSGRQFSNSRSEMNVSTLELGDSALYLCASSLESNTEAFFGQGTRLTVV.

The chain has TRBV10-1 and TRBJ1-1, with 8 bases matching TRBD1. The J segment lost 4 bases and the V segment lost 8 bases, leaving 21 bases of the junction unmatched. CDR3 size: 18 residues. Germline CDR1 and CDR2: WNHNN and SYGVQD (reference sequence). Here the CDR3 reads CASYIPALRDRYRTEAFF. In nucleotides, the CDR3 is TGCGCCAGCTACATCCCCGCCCTAAGGGACAGGTACCGCACTGAAGCTTTCTTT.

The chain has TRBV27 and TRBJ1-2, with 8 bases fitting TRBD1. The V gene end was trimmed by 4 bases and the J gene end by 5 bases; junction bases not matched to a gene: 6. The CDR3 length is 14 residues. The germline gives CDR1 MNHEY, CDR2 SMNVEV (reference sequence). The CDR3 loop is CASSSQRTGYGYTF. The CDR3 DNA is TGTGCCAGCAGTTCCCAAAGGACAGGGTATGGCTACACCTTC.

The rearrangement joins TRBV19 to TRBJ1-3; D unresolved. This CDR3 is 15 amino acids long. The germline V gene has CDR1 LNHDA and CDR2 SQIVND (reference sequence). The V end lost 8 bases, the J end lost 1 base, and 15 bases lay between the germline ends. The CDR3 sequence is CASAPPHTSGNTIYF. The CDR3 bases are TGTGCCAGTGCGCCCCCCCACACGTCTGGAAACACCATATATTTT.

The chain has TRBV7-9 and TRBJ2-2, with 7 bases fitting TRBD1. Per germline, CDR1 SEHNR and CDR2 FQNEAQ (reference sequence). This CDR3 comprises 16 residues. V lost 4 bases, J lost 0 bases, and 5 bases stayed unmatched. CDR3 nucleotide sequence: TGTGCCAGCAGCTCCGCCGGGACAGCGAACACCGGGGAGCTGTTTTTT. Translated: CASSSAGTANTGELFF.

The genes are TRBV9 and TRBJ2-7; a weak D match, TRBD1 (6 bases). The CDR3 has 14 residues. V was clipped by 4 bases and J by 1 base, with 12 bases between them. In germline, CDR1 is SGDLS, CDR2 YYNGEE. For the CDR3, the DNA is TGTGCCAGCAGCCCGACGGGACATTCCTACGAGCAGTACTTC. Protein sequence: CASSPTGHSYEQYF.

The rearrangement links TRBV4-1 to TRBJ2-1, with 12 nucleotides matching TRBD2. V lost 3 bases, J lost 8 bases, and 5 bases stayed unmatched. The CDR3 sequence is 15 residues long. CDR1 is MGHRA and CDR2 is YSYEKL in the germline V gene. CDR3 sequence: CASSQTSGSIYEQFF. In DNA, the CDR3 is TGCGCCAGCAGCCAGACTAGCGGGAGTATCTATGAGCAGTTCTTC.

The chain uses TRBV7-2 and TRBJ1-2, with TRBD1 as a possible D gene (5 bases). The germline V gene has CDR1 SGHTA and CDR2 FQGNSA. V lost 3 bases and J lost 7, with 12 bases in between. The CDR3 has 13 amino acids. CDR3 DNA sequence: TGTGCCAGCAGCTTTTCAGGGTTAGCTGGCTACACCTTC. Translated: CASSFSGLAGYTF.

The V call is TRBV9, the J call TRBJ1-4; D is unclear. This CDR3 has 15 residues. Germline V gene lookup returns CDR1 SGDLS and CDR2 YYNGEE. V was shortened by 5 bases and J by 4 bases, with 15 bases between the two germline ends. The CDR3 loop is CASSDDGSSNEKLFF. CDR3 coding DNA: TGTGCCAGCAGTGACGACGGGTCTAGTAATGAAAAACTGTTTTTT.

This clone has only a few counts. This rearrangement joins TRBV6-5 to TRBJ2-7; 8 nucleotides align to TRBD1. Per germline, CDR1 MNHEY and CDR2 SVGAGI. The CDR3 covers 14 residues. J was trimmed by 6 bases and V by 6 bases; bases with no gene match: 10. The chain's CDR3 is CASRTTGATSEQYF. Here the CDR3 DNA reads TGTGCCAGCAGAACGACAGGGGCCACGAGCGAGCAGTACTTC.

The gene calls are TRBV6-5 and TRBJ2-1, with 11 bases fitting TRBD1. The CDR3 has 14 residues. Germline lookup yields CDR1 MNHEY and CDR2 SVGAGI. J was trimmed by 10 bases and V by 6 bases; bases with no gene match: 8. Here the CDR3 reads CASRTGTGGMEQFF. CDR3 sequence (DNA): TGTGCCAGCAGGACCGGGACAGGGGGGATGGAGCAGTTCTTC.

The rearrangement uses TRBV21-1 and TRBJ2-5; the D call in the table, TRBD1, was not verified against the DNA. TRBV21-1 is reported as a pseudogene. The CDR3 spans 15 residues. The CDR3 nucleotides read TGTGCCAGCAGCCTTCGACAGGGGGTCCAAGAGACCCAGTACTTC. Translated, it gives CASSLRQGVQETQYF.

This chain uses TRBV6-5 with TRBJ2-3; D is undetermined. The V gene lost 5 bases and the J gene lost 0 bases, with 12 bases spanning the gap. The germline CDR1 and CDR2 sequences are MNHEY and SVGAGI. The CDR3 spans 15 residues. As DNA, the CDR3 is TGTGCCAGCAGTACCCAGTTAGACAGCACAGATACGCAGTATTTT. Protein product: CASSTQLDSTDTQYF.

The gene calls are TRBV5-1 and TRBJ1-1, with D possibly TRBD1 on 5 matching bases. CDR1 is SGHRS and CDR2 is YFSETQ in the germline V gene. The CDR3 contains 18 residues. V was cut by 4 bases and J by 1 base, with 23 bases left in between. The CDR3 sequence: CASSPQILGAPGNTEAFF. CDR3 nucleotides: TGCGCCAGCAGCCCCCAAATTTTAGGGGCGCCTGGGAACACTGAAGCTTTCTTT.

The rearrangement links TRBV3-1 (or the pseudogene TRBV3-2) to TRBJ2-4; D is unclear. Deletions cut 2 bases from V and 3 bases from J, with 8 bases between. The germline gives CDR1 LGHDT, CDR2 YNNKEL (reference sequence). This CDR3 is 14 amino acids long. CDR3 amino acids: CASSQYPYKNIQYF. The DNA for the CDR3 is TGTGCCAGCAGCCAATACCCCTACAAAAACATTCAGTACTTC.

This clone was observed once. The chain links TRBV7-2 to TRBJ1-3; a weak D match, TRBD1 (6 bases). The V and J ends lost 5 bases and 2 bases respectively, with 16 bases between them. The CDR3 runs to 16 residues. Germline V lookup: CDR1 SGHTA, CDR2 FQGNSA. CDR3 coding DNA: TGTGCCAGCAGCCAAAATAGGGGGGGCGCTGGAAACACCATATATTTT. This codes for CASSQNRGGAGNTIYF.

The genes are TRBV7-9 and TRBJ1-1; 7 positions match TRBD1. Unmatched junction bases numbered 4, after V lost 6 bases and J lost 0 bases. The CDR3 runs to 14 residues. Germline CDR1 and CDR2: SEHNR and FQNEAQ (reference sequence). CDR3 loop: CASSAGGMNTEAFF. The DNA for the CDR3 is TGTGCCAGCAGTGCAGGGGGAATGAACACTGAAGCTTTCTTT.

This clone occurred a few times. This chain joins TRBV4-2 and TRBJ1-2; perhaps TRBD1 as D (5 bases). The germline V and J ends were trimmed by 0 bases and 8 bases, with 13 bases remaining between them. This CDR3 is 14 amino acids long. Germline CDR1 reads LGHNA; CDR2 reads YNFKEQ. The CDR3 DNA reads TGTGCCAGCAGCCAAGATCGAGGGGTCTGGGGCTACACCTTC. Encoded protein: CASSQDRGVWGYTF.

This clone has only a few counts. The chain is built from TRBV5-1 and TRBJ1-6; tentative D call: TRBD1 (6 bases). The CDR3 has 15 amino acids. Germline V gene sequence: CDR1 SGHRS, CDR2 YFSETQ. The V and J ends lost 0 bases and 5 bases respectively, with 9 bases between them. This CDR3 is CASSLAPGDNSPLHF. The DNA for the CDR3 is TGCGCCAGCAGCTTGGCCCCAGGGGATAATTCACCCCTCCACTTT.

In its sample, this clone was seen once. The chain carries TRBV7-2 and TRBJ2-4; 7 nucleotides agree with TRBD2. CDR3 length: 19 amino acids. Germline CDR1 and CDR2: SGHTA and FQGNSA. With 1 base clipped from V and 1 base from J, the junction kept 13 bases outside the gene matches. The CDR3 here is CASSLVGLAEEGAKNIQYF. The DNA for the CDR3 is TGTGCCAGCAGCTTAGTGGGTCTAGCGGAGGAGGGGGCCAAAAACATTCAGTACTTC.

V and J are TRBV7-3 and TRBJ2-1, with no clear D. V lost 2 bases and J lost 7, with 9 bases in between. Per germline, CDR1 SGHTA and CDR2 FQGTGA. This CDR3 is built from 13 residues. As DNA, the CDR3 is TGTGCCAGCAGCTTACGCATGGGGAATGAGCAGTTCTTC. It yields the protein CASSLRMGNEQFF.

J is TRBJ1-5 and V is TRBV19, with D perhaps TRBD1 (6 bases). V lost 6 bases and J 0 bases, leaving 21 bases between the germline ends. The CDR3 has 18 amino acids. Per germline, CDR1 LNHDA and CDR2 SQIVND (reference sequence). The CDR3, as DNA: TGTGCCAGTAGCCCAGGGTACACCCAGGGGTATAGCAATCAGCCCCAGCATTTT. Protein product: CASSPGYTQGYSNQPQHF. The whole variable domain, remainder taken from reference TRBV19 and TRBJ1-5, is DGGITQSPKYLFRKEGQNVTLSCEQNLNHDAMYWYRQDPGQGLRLIYYSQIVNDFQKGDIAEGYSVSREKKESFPLTVTSAQKNPTAFYLCASSPGYTQGYSNQPQHFGDGTRLSIL.

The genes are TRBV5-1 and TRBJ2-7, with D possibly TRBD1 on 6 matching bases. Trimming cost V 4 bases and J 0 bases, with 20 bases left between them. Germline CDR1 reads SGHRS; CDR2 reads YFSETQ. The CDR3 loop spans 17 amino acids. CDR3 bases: TGCGCCAGCAGCCGTCTGCCGGGACACGGAATCTCCTACGAGCAGTACTTC. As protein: CASSRLPGHGISYEQYF.